The clone carrying this T cell receptor beta chain was observed many times. Its target is not known. TCRdb analysed the RT-PCR reads with MiXCR anew, one entry per CDR3 protein. The profile shows around 500,000 distinct CDR3 sequences, 9.5% to 13% of them singletons. Germline V CDR1 and CDR2: LGHNA, YSLEER. V lost 2 bases and J lost 0, with 4 bases in between. This CDR3 has 13 amino acids. This specimen comes from a study of response to subunit inactivated influenza vaccine. Broader study findings: The authors suggested that every seasonal influenza vaccination recruits few new T cells.

Sequencing used PBMCs from blood, obtained more than 35 days after vaccination. The chain joins TRBV4-3 to TRBJ1-1; unclear D gene. This receptor was taken from a man aged 50-60 years who received an inactivated influenza vaccine. CDR3 sequence: CASSQQVNTEAFF. As DNA, the CDR3 is TGCGCCAGCAGCCAACAGGTGAACACTGAAGCTTTCTTT.